This T cell receptor beta chain was recorded in a study of blood T cell repertoires in COVID-19. Some clones are missing from TCRdb's copy, which holds only in-frame ones; the method was immunoSEQ multiplex PCR. Of fewer than 200,000 clones in the sample, under 90% are singletons; the top ten hold about 7%. V was clipped by 6 bases and J by 1 base, with 12 bases between them. The CDR3 has 14 residues. Germline V gene sequence: CDR1 MRHNA, CDR2 SNTAGT. This rearrangement joins TRBV6-4 to TRBJ1-2; D is uncertain. The sequence derives from a human donor in a cohort sampled during active COVID-19. The sequenced sample was peripheral blood. The CDR3 DNA sequence: TGTGCCAGCAGCCCGGACGCGGGTAACTATGGCTACACCTTC. Its translation: CASSPDAGNYGYTF.